These T cell receptor beta chains were read from a single sample in a study of OX40 agonist ivuxolimab in advanced cancers. Clones were sequenced by immunoSEQ multiplex PCR, and TCRdb holds only the in-frame ones, with some missing. The sample carries 55,000 to 65,000 clones, about 90% recorded once. The sequencing used CD4+ or CD8+ T cells sorted from blood, collected in a trial of the OX40 agonist ivuxolimab. These receptors were obtained from an adult with an advanced solid tumor such as melanoma, head and neck, liver or kidney cancer. CDR3s include the opening cysteine and the closing phenylalanine or tryptophan. Fields, in order: CDR3 length, V gene, D gene, clone size, J gene, CDR3 DNA, CDR3 protein. A D gene is named only where the DNA matches it firmly. For some rows the clone size is stated as once, few or many, or as a class when expanded; others skip it.

len: 16; v_gene: TRBV4-1; d_gene: TRBD2; abundance: -; j_gene: TRBJ2-3; CDR3nt: TGCGCCAGCAGCCAAGCCGGGACTACCGTGACAGATACGCAGTATTTT; CDR3aa: CASSQAGTTVTDTQYF
len: 15; v_gene: TRBV6-1; d_gene: -; abundance: few; j_gene: TRBJ1-6; CDR3nt: TGTGCCAGCAGTGGACACCGCTCCTATAATTCACCCCTCCACTTT; CDR3aa: CASSGHRSYNSPLHF
len: 12; v_gene: TRBV30; d_gene: -; abundance: once; j_gene: TRBJ2-1; CDR3nt: TGTGCCTGGAGCGATAAAAACAATGAGCAGTTCTTC; CDR3aa: CAWSDKNNEQFF
len: 13; v_gene: TRBV7-9; d_gene: -; abundance: once; j_gene: TRBJ2-5; CDR3nt: TGTGCCAGCAGGGGCAGAAACCAAGAGACCCAGTACTTC; CDR3aa: CASRGRNQETQYF
len: 14; v_gene: TRBV30; d_gene: -; abundance: -; j_gene: TRBJ1-3; CDR3nt: TGTGCCTGGTTCAGGGGTGACTCTGGAAACACCATATATTTT; CDR3aa: CAWFRGDSGNTIYF
len: 15; v_gene: TRBV27; d_gene: -; abundance: -; j_gene: TRBJ2-5; CDR3nt: TGTGCCAGCAGTCCACGACAGGATTCCCAAGAGACCCAGTACTTC; CDR3aa: CASSPRQDSQETQYF
len: 14; v_gene: TRBV29-1; d_gene: TRBD2; abundance: -; j_gene: TRBJ2-1; CDR3nt: TGCAGCGTTCAAGGACTAGCGGGTCGCAATGAGCAGTTCTTC; CDR3aa: CSVQGLAGRNEQFF
len: 15; v_gene: TRBV19; d_gene: -; abundance: -; j_gene: TRBJ1-6; CDR3nt: TGTGCCAGTAGTATAGAGAGCTCCTATAATTCACCCCTCCACTTT; CDR3aa: CASSIESSYNSPLHF
len: 15; v_gene: TRBV28; d_gene: -; abundance: -; j_gene: TRBJ2-1; CDR3nt: TGTGCCAGCAGTGTACAGTTCAGCTACTCTAATGAGCAGTTCTTC; CDR3aa: CASSVQFSYSNEQFF
len: 12; v_gene: TRBV6-5; d_gene: -; abundance: -; j_gene: TRBJ1-1; CDR3nt: TGTGCCAGCAGTCTTACAGGGTTTGAAGCTTTCTTT; CDR3aa: CASSLTGFEAFF
len: 13; v_gene: TRBV30; d_gene: TRBD1; abundance: -; j_gene: TRBJ1-6; CDR3nt: TGTGCCGGAAAACAGGGGGCCAATTCACCCCTCCACTTT; CDR3aa: CAGKQGANSPLHF
len: 13; v_gene: TRBV4-3; d_gene: -; abundance: -; j_gene: TRBJ1-4; CDR3nt: TGCGCCAGCAGCCGACGGGAAGGGGGAAAACTGTTTTTT; CDR3aa: CASSRREGGKLFF
len: 14; v_gene: TRBV28; d_gene: -; abundance: -; j_gene: TRBJ1-3; CDR3nt: TGTGCCAGCAGTTTGGGGACACTCGGAAACACCATATATTTT; CDR3aa: CASSLGTLGNTIYF
len: 14; v_gene: TRBV30; d_gene: TRBD2; abundance: -; j_gene: TRBJ2-7; CDR3nt: TGTGCCTGGTCCTTTGCGCGGGGGGCCTACGAGCAGTACTTC; CDR3aa: CAWSFARGAYEQYF
len: 17; v_gene: TRBV28; d_gene: -; abundance: -; j_gene: TRBJ2-1; CDR3nt: TGTGCCAGCAGTGGGAGACTAGTTTATTTCGAGGGCGATGAGCAGTTCTTC; CDR3aa: CASSGRLVYFEGDEQFF
len: 15; v_gene: TRBV6-1; d_gene: -; abundance: -; j_gene: TRBJ1-3; CDR3nt: TGTGCCAGCAGTGGGGGAGAATCCTCTGGAAACACCATATATTTT; CDR3aa: CASSGGESSGNTIYF
len: 16; v_gene: TRBV27; d_gene: TRBD1; abundance: -; j_gene: TRBJ2-5; CDR3nt: TGTGCCAGCAGTTTCTCCGGGACAGGGGGCGTAAAGACCCAGTACTTC; CDR3aa: CASSFSGTGGVKTQYF
len: 15; v_gene: TRBV10-3; d_gene: TRBD2; abundance: -; j_gene: TRBJ2-5; CDR3nt: TGTGCCATCAGTGGCCTAGCGGGTCCCCAAGAGACCCAGTACTTC; CDR3aa: CAISGLAGPQETQYF
len: 15; v_gene: TRBV7-8; d_gene: -; abundance: -; j_gene: TRBJ1-5; CDR3nt: TGTGCCAGCAGCTTAAACAGAGGGTCCAGTCAGCCCCAGCATTTT; CDR3aa: CASSLNRGSSQPQHF
len: 13; v_gene: TRBV9; d_gene: -; abundance: -; j_gene: TRBJ2-3; CDR3nt: TGTGCCAGCAGCGTAGGGGCGGGAGATACGCAGTATTTT; CDR3aa: CASSVGAGDTQYF
len: 16; v_gene: TRBV4-3; d_gene: -; abundance: -; j_gene: TRBJ1-6; CDR3nt: TGCGCCAGCAGCCAAGATTTCGGGACTATCGGTTCACCCCTCCACTTT; CDR3aa: CASSQDFGTIGSPLHF
len: 13; v_gene: TRBV30; d_gene: TRBD1; abundance: -; j_gene: TRBJ1-2; CDR3nt: TGTGCCTGGAGTGCCGACAGGGAGATGAGCTACACCTTC; CDR3aa: CAWSADREMSYTF
len: 14; v_gene: TRBV6-6; d_gene: TRBD2; abundance: -; j_gene: TRBJ2-7; CDR3nt: TGTGCCAGCAGCCGGGGGGGGCCCACCCACGAGCAGTACTTC; CDR3aa: CASSRGGPTHEQYF
len: 12; v_gene: TRBV6-6; d_gene: -; abundance: many; j_gene: TRBJ2-2; CDR3nt: TGTGCCAGCAGTTACTCGGCCGGGGAGCTGTTTTTT; CDR3aa: CASSYSAGELFF
len: 16; v_gene: TRBV6-1; d_gene: TRBD2; abundance: -; j_gene: TRBJ2-2; CDR3nt: TGTGCCAGCAGTGGACTAGCGGGAGCTCACACCGGGGAGCTGTTTTTT; CDR3aa: CASSGLAGAHTGELFF
len: 14; v_gene: TRBV12-5; d_gene: TRBD2; abundance: -; j_gene: TRBJ2-3; CDR3nt: TGTGCTAGTGCGCCTAGCGGGGGGTCAGATACGCAGTATTTT; CDR3aa: CASAPSGGSDTQYF
len: 14; v_gene: TRBV2; d_gene: TRBD1; abundance: -; j_gene: TRBJ1-5; CDR3nt: TGTGCCAGCAGGCCCGGGACAGGAGATCAGCCCCAGCATTTT; CDR3aa: CASRPGTGDQPQHF
len: 15; v_gene: TRBV14; d_gene: -; abundance: -; j_gene: TRBJ2-6; CDR3nt: TGTGCCAGCAGCCTTACCGACTCTGGGGCCAACGTCCTGACTTTC; CDR3aa: CASSLTDSGANVLTF
len: 16; v_gene: TRBV7-9; d_gene: TRBD1; abundance: -; j_gene: TRBJ2-2; CDR3nt: TGTGCCAGCAGCGTAACCGGGACAGGGGTCACCGGGGAGCTGTTTTTT; CDR3aa: CASSVTGTGVTGELFF
len: 13; v_gene: TRBV28; d_gene: TRBD2; abundance: -; j_gene: TRBJ2-1; CDR3nt: TGTGCCAGCATGCTAGCGGGGGGAGATGAGCAGTTCTTC; CDR3aa: CASMLAGGDEQFF
len: 18; v_gene: TRBV4-1; d_gene: TRBD2; abundance: -; j_gene: TRBJ2-4; CDR3nt: TGCGCCAGCAGCCAAGAACCGGGACTAGCGGGGCTCAAAAACATTCAGTACTTC; CDR3aa: CASSQEPGLAGLKNIQYF
len: 14; v_gene: TRBV28; d_gene: -; abundance: -; j_gene: TRBJ1-5; CDR3nt: TGTGCCAGCAGTTTTTCACCGAGTAATCAGCCCCAGCATTTT; CDR3aa: CASSFSPSNQPQHF
len: 14; v_gene: TRBV11-1; d_gene: -; abundance: few; j_gene: TRBJ2-5; CDR3nt: TGTGCCAGCAGCTTTGATACTAACCAAGAGACCCAGTACTTC; CDR3aa: CASSFDTNQETQYF
len: 11; v_gene: TRBV5-1; d_gene: -; abundance: -; j_gene: TRBJ2-7; CDR3nt: TGCGCCAGCACCCTCTCCTACGAGCAGTACTTC; CDR3aa: CASTLSYEQYF
len: 16; v_gene: TRBV4-1; d_gene: -; abundance: -; j_gene: TRBJ2-5; CDR3nt: TGCGCCAGCAGCCAAGATAGGGAAACTATCCAAGAGACCCAGTACTTC; CDR3aa: CASSQDRETIQETQYF
len: 12; v_gene: TRBV5-1; d_gene: -; abundance: -; j_gene: TRBJ2-5; CDR3nt: TGCGCCAGCAGCTTGGAGGGAGAGACCCAGTACTTC; CDR3aa: CASSLEGETQYF
len: 12; v_gene: TRBV30; d_gene: -; abundance: -; j_gene: TRBJ2-3; CDR3nt: TGTGCCTGGAGTGTACGTCAAGATACGCAGTATTTT; CDR3aa: CAWSVRQDTQYF
len: 11; v_gene: TRBV20-1; d_gene: -; abundance: -; j_gene: TRBJ2-3; CDR3nt: TGCAGTGGGGTCCCTCCAGATACGCAGTATTTT; CDR3aa: CSGVPPDTQYF